These T cell receptor beta chains were read from a single sample in a study of blood T cell repertoires in COVID-19. Clones were sequenced by immunoSEQ multiplex PCR, and TCRdb holds only the in-frame ones, with some missing. Among 100,000 to 150,000 clones, over 60% were seen once, and the ten largest hold 1.5% to 2%. Specimen: peripheral blood. The receptors shown here come from a woman in her seventies with acute or convalescent COVID-19. CDR3s include the opening cysteine and the closing phenylalanine or tryptophan. A D gene is named only where the DNA matches it firmly.

d_call v_call cdr3_aa
TRBD1 TRBV9 CASSVDPTGDYGYTF
TRBD1 TRBV19 CASSSDRGVRGYTF
NA TRBV12-3/TRBV12-4 CASSLDSGGELFF
NA TRBV2 CASSAVGSYLSGYTF
TRBD2 TRBV9 CASSDTSGSTDTQYF
TRBD1 TRBV6-5 CASSLQGKSYTF
TRBD1 TRBV10-3 CAISGTGGYEQYF
NA TRBV6-6 CASGPQGVNQPQHF
TRBD2 TRBV14 CASSQGRETTQETQYF
TRBD1 TRBV5-1 CASSLGQGGDTQYF
NA TRBV6-1 CASSEAGLGNTIYF
TRBD1 TRBV5-1 CASSLRQGRDTGELFF
NA TRBV4-1 CASSQVDRSSYYNEQFF
TRBD1 TRBV11-2 CASSRGQGEGGYGYTF
TRBD1 TRBV7-6 CASSLERQGTTQETQYF
TRBD2 TRBV6-5 CAITTSGGNTDTQYF
NA TRBV7-9 CASSFADNQPQHF
NA TRBV20-1 CSAGRGEMLYF
TRBD2 TRBV19 CASSIDSGGSTYNEQFF
NA TRBV28 CASSSRLISRYEQYF